Listed here is a single TCR beta chain. What it recognizes is unknown. The sample belongs to a study of T cell responses to AZD1222 COVID-19 vaccine. Clones were read by immunoSEQ multiplex PCR, and TCRdb kept only the in-frame ones, dropping some. This table holds tens of thousands of clones, 90% found once. The length of the CDR3 is 13 residues. The germline gives CDR1 SGHVS, CDR2 FQNEAQ. V lost 6 bases, J lost 6 bases, and 14 bases lay in between. Overall study results and limits: Clonal diversity may have been underestimated in mostly white British donors. Regions left unmutated in variants are reportedly the target of nearly half of spike-specific TCRs. Seropositive status at baseline applied to only a handful of AZD1222 recipients.

The material sequenced was peripheral blood, taken 28 days after the second AZD1222 dose. This clonotype was sampled from an adult who received the AZD1222 COVID-19 vaccine. The rearrangement uses TRBV7-8 and TRBJ1-2; no reliable D call. CDR3 loop: CASSKGHLDGYTF. CDR3 coding DNA: TGTGCCAGCAGTAAAGGCCATTTGGATGGCTACACCTTC.